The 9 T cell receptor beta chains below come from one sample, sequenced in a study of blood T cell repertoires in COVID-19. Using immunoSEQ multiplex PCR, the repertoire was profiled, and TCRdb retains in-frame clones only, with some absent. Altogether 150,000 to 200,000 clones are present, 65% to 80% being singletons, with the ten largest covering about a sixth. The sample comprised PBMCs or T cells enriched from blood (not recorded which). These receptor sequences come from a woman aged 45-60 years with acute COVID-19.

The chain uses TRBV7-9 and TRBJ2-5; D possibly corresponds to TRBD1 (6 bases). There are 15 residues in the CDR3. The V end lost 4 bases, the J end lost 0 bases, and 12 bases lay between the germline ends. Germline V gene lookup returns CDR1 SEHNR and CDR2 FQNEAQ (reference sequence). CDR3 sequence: CASSSLQGDQETQYF. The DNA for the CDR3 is TGTGCCAGCAGCTCCCTACAGGGTGACCAAGAGACCCAGTACTTC.

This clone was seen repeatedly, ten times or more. The DNA of the CDR3 is TGCGCCAGCAGCTTGCCCGACAGGGGGAGAGGAAACACCATATATTTT. Protein: CASSLPDRGRGNTIYF. The chain recombines TRBV5-1 with TRBJ1-3, with TRBD1 identical over 9 bases. Germline loops: CDR1 SGHRS, CDR2 YFSETQ. The V gene end was trimmed by 1 base and the J gene end by 4 bases; junction bases not matched to a gene: 6. This CDR3 contains 16 residues.

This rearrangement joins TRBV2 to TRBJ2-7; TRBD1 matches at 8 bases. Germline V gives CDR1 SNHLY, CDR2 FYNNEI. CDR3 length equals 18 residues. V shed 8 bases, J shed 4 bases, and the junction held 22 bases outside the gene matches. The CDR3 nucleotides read TGTGCCAGCGGGGGCCGGGACAGGAAAGTCGTTCGCCATTACGAGCAGTACGTC. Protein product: CASGGRDRKVVRHYEQYV.

The CDR3, as DNA: TGCGCCAGCAGCCAAGGGAGGACAGGTCGCGGGGAGCTGTTTTTT. It yields the protein CASSQGRTGRGELFF. This chain uses TRBV4-3 with TRBJ2-2; 7 nucleotides match TRBD1. The CDR3 is made up of 15 amino acids. The germline gives CDR1 LGHNA, CDR2 YSLEER. Germline trimming cut 1 base from V and 7 bases from J; bases unmatched to any gene: 6.

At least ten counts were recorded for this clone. The CDR3 loop reads CASTRQGGYTEAFF. The CDR3 DNA is TGTGCCAGCACCCGACAGGGGGGTTACACTGAAGCTTTCTTT. V usage is TRBV6-4 and J usage is TRBJ1-1; 9 nucleotides agree with TRBD1. Per germline, CDR1 MRHNA and CDR2 SNTAGT. V lost 7 bases and J lost 3; bases outside the gene matches: 6. This CDR3 region has 14 residues.

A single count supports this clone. The CDR3, as DNA: TGTGCCAGCAGCAAAACAGGATACGAGCAGTACGTC. This encodes CASSKTGYEQYV. The chain links TRBV2 to TRBJ2-7, with D possibly matching TRBD1 (5 bases). Germline lookup yields CDR1 SNHLY and CDR2 FYNNEI. This CDR3 region has 12 residues. With 6 bases removed from V and 4 bases from J, the gap between germline ends came to 10 bases.

As DNA, the CDR3 is TGTGCCAGCAGGCAGGGGCTCGGTGAGCAGTACGTC. This translates into CASRQGLGEQYV. The chain is built from TRBV2 and TRBJ2-7; the D gene is possibly TRBD1 (6 bases). The CDR3 covers 12 residues. V was pared by 6 bases and J by 7 bases, with 13 bases between. The germline gives CDR1 SNHLY, CDR2 FYNNEI.

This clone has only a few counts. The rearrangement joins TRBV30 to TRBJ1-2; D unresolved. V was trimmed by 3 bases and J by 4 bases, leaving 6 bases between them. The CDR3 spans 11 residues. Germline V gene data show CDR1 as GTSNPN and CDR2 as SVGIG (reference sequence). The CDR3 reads CAWSPSYGYTF. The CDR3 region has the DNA TGTGCCTGGAGCCCCAGCTATGGCTACACCTTC.

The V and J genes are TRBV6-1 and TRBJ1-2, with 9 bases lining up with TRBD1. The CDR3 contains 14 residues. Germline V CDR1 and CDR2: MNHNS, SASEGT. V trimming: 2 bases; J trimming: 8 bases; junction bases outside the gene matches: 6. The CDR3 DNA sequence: TGTGCCAGCAGTGAACCGGGACAGGGCGGGGGCTACACCTTC. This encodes CASSEPGQGGGYTF.